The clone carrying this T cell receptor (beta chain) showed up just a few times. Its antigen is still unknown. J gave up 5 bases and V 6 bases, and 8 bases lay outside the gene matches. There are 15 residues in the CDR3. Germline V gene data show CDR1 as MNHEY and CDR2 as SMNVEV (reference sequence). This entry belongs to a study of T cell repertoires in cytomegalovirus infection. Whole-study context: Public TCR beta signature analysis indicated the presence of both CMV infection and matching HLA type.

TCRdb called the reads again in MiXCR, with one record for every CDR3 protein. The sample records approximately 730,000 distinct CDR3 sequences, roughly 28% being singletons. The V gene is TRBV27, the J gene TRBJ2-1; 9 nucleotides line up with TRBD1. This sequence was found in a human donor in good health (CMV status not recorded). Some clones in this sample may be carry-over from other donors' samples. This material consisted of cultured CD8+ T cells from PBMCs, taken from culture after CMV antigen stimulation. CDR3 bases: TGTGCCAGCAGCCCCGGGACAGGGAACAACAATGAGCAGTTCTTC. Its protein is CASSPGTGNNNEQFF.